A single sample gave rise to the 24 T cell receptor beta chains below, sequenced in a study of early T cells in non-severe SARS-CoV-2 infection. TCRdb analysed the 5' RACE reads with MiXCR anew, one entry per CDR3 protein. The sample gives tens of thousands of distinct CDR3 sequences, around 12% of which show up once; under 4% is in the top ten. Sequencing was done on a sample of whole blood. These receptor sequences come from an adult who was a healthcare worker with PCR-confirmed SARS-CoV-2 infection or an uninfected control (not recorded which).

This clonotype was observed many times. The CDR3: CASSPGLAGVEQFF. CDR3 in DNA: TGTGCCAGCAGCCCGGGACTAGCGGGAGTTGAGCAGTTCTTC. The chain is built from TRBV7-2 and TRBJ2-1, with 14 bases aligning to TRBD2. The CDR3 has 14 amino acids. CDR1 is SGHTA, CDR2 FQGNSA, per germline. V was clipped by 5 bases and J by 9 bases; unmatched bases: 3.

The V call is TRBV28, the J call TRBJ2-3, with D unresolved. The ends were cut back, 5 bases at V and 1 base at J, with 16 bases in the middle. The CDR3 runs 16 residues. Germline CDR1 MDHEN, CDR2 SYDVKM. The CDR3: CASSPRDLAGTDTQYF. The CDR3 DNA sequence: TGTGCCAGCAGTCCCCGAGACTTAGCAGGCACAGATACGCAGTATTTT.

The chain uses TRBV5-1 and TRBJ2-1, with D perhaps TRBD2 (6 bases). The germline gives CDR1 SGHRS, CDR2 YFSETQ. V was cut by 3 bases and J by 5 bases, with 12 bases left in between. The CDR3 is 14 residues long. The CDR3 sequence: CASSWEVPNNEQFF. CDR3 bases: TGCGCCAGCAGCTGGGAGGTGCCCAACAATGAGCAGTTCTTC.

There are many counts of this clonotype. The CDR3 region is CASTFSGRIDTQYF. In nucleotides, the CDR3 is TGTGCCAGCACCTTCAGCGGGAGGATTGATACGCAGTATTTT. V usage is TRBV27 and J usage is TRBJ2-3, with 9 bases identical to TRBD2. V lost 7 bases to trimming and J lost 6 bases; unmatched junction nucleotides: 8. The CDR3 length is 14 residues. Germline V lookup: CDR1 MNHEY, CDR2 SMNVEV (reference sequence).

This clonotype was counted between two and nine times. The V call is TRBV29-1, the J call TRBJ2-7; tentatively, D is TRBD2 (6 bases). Germline CDR1 and CDR2: SQVTM and ANQGSEA. This CDR3 is 13 amino acids long. V was shortened by 3 bases and J by 8 bases, with 17 bases between the two germline ends. Here the CDR3 DNA reads TGCAGCGTTGACGCCACCCCAGGAGGGAAGCAGTACTTC. Amino acids: CSVDATPGGKQYF.

This clonotype appeared many times. The chain couples TRBV3-1 to TRBJ2-5, with 8 bases identical to TRBD1. The CDR3 has 14 amino acids. The V gene's germline CDR1 is LGHDT and CDR2 YNNKEL (reference sequence). V shed 4 bases and J 4 bases; nucleotides not matched to a gene: 5. Here the CDR3 DNA reads TGTGCCAGCAGCCTCGGACAGGGTAGAGAGACCCAGTACTTC. It codes for CASSLGQGRETQYF.

This clonotype was detected a few times. The CDR3 region is CASSLGEGLAKNIQYF. The CDR3 nucleotides read TGTGCCAGCAGTTTAGGGGAGGGTCTAGCCAAAAACATTCAGTACTTC. V and J are TRBV27 and TRBJ2-4, with TRBD2 matching 7 bases. This CDR3 is built from 16 residues. Trimming took 2 bases from V and 0 from J; bases not matched to a gene: 4. Looked up from germline, CDR1 is MNHEY and CDR2 is SMNVEV (reference sequence).

J is TRBJ1-2 and V is TRBV29-1, with 10 bases aligning to TRBD1. The CDR3 extends over 14 amino acids. In germline, CDR1 is SQVTM, CDR2 ANQGSEA. V lost 6 bases to trimming and J lost 6 bases; unmatched junction nucleotides: 10. CDR3 DNA: TGCAGCGTCACCGGGACAGGGGTAATGAATGGCTACACCTTC. Translating gives CSVTGTGVMNGYTF.

There are many counts of this clonotype. The gene calls are TRBV7-6 and TRBJ1-1, with D possibly being TRBD1 (5 bases). V was cut by 11 bases and J by 1 base, with 14 bases left in between. The germline gives CDR1 SGHVS, CDR2 FNYEAQ. The CDR3 spans 13 residues. This chain's CDR3 is CAASQGQNTEAFF. CDR3 bases: TGTGCCGCTTCCCAAGGACAGAACACTGAAGCTTTCTTT. The whole variable domain, filled in from reference TRBV7-6 and TRBJ1-1, reads GAGVSQSPRYKVTKRGQDVALRCDPISGHVSLYWYRQALGQGPEFLTYFNYEAQQDKSGLPNDRFSAERPEGSISTLTIQRTEQRDSAMYRCAASQGQNTEAFFGQGTRLTVV.

The chain has TRBV6-2 or TRBV6-3 and TRBJ2-7; 12 bases are shared with TRBD1. Germline loops: CDR1 MNHEY, CDR2 SVGEGT. J was trimmed by 5 bases and V by 2 bases; bases with no gene match: 10. This CDR3 has 17 amino acids. CDR3 protein: CASSYPTGQGARHEQYF. CDR3 DNA sequence: TGTGCCAGCAGTTACCCCACGGGACAGGGGGCGCGTCACGAGCAGTACTTC.

This rearrangement joins TRBV12-3 or TRBV12-4 to TRBJ2-3, with TRBD1 matching 8 bases. V gave up 6 bases and J gave up 4 bases; unmatched junction bases: 6. The CDR3 is 14 amino acids. This CDR3 is CASSTGGRADTQYF. The DNA of the CDR3 is TGTGCCAGCAGCACAGGGGGTCGGGCAGATACGCAGTATTTT.

This clonotype was counted many times. The chain employs TRBV5-4 and TRBJ2-7; D not resolved. CDR3 length: 12 residues. CDR1 and CDR2 from the germline V gene are SGHNT and YYREEE (reference sequence). The germline V and J ends were trimmed by 2 bases and 4 bases, with 7 bases remaining between them. The CDR3 region is CASSFSGYEQYF. In DNA, the CDR3 is TGTGCCAGCAGCTTTAGTGGTTACGAGCAGTACTTC.

Many counts were recorded for this clonotype. J is TRBJ2-7 and V is TRBV18; D remains unclear. From germline, CDR1 is KGHSH and CDR2 LQKENI. The CDR3 runs 12 residues. V was cut by 0 bases and J by 2 bases, with 2 bases left in between. The CDR3 sequence is CASSPPTYEQYF. DNA for the CDR3: TGTGCCAGCTCACCACCCACCTACGAGCAGTACTTC.

The chain is built from TRBV28 and TRBJ1-1; D is ambiguous. V lost 6 bases and J lost 0, with 5 bases in between. Germline-derived CDR1 and CDR2 are MDHEN and SYDVKM. The CDR3 runs to 12 residues. The DNA of the CDR3 is TGTGCCAGCAGCACCCTGAACACTGAAGCTTTCTTT. Amino acid sequence: CASSTLNTEAFF. The full variable domain, with the rest looked up from reference TRBV28 and TRBJ1-1, is DVKVTQSSRYLVKRTGEKVFLECVQDMDHENMFWYRQDPGLGLRLIYFSYDVKMKEKGDIPEGYSVSREKKERFSLILESASTNQTSMYLCASSTLNTEAFFGQGTRLTVV.

This clonotype was counted many times. The chain employs TRBV4-2 and TRBJ2-1; 10 positions agree with TRBD2. Germline CDR1 LGHNA, CDR2 YNFKEQ. J gave up 6 bases and V 0 bases, and 5 bases lay outside the gene matches. The length of the CDR3 is 16 residues. This CDR3 is CASSQDRTSGANEQFF. Written as DNA, the CDR3 is TGTGCCAGCAGCCAAGATAGGACTAGCGGTGCCAATGAGCAGTTCTTC.

The chain has TRBV12-3 or TRBV12-4 and TRBJ2-7; TRBD2 matches at 9 bases. This CDR3 has 16 amino acids. Trimming cost V 4 bases and J 2 bases; bases outside gene matches: 9. The CDR3 protein is CASSSLTSGQTYEQYF. The CDR3, as DNA: TGTGCCAGCAGTTCTCTGACTAGCGGTCAAACCTACGAGCAGTACTTC.

The rearrangement links TRBV18 to TRBJ2-7, with a tentative D call TRBD1 (5 bases). V dropped 3 bases and J dropped 3 bases, with 9 bases sitting between them. The CDR3 covers 13 residues. Germline CDR1 KGHSH, CDR2 LQKENI. This CDR3 is CASSPQGSYEQYF. The CDR3 DNA reads TGTGCCAGCTCACCCCAGGGTAGCTACGAGCAGTACTTC.

This sequence joins TRBV10-3 and TRBJ1-2, with 8 bases lining up with TRBD1. V was pared by 11 bases and J by 8 bases, with 13 bases of the junction left unmatched. This CDR3 contains 13 residues. CDR1 is ENHRY and CDR2 is SYGVKD in the germline V gene. CDR3 DNA sequence: TGTGCCTTCCGGGACAGGCACCCTGGCGGCTACACCTTC. Translated: CAFRDRHPGGYTF.

This clonotype was observed many times. This sequence joins TRBV7-9 and TRBJ2-7; TRBD1 agrees at 9 bases. Germline values: CDR1 SEHNR, CDR2 FQNEAQ (reference sequence). V trimming: 5 bases; J trimming: 1 base; junction bases outside the gene matches: 3. The CDR3 is 14 residues long. CDR3 nucleotides: TGTGCCAGCAGCCCGGGGACAGGGTCCTACGAGCAGTACTTC. This gives the protein CASSPGTGSYEQYF.

This clonotype was detected many times. The rearrangement links TRBV5-6 to TRBJ2-7; TRBD1 or TRBD2 may be the D gene (6 bases each). Trimming stripped 4 bases from V and 3 bases from J, with 26 bases between. The germline V gene encodes CDR1 SGHDT and CDR2 YYEEEE. This CDR3 spans 18 amino acids. For the CDR3, the DNA is TGTGCCAGCAGCCCTGGGGGGCTAGCGCGGAGGAGGGACTACGAGCAGTACTTC. It is translated as CASSPGGLARRRDYEQYF.

At least ten counts were recorded for this clonotype. The chain uses TRBV6-5 and TRBJ2-2; 13 bases line up with TRBD2. This CDR3 is built from 21 residues. V was pared by 1 base and J by 2 bases, with 13 bases of the junction left unmatched. Germline V CDR1 and CDR2: MNHEY, SVGAGI. The chain's CDR3 is CASSYFPPGLAGTINTGELFF. In nucleotides, the CDR3 is TGTGCCAGCAGTTACTTCCCCCCGGGACTAGCGGGAACCATTAACACCGGGGAGCTGTTTTTT.

This clonotype has more than one count but fewer than ten. The V gene is TRBV6-4, the J gene TRBJ2-2; 12 bases map to TRBD1. Germline V gene data show CDR1 as MRHNA and CDR2 as SNTAGT. With V trimmed by 2 bases and J by 0 bases, 1 base remained unmatched. The CDR3 length is 17 residues. CDR3 coding DNA: TGTGCCAGCAGTGACGGGACAGGGGGCCCGAACACCGGGGAGCTGTTTTTT. Translated, it gives CASSDGTGGPNTGELFF.

This clonotype was picked up many times. The rearrangement uses TRBV3-1 and TRBJ2-1, with 10 bases matching TRBD2. V trimming: 0 bases; J trimming: 8 bases; junction bases outside the gene matches: 4. Germline V gene sequence: CDR1 LGHDT, CDR2 YNNKEL (reference sequence). The CDR3 is made up of 15 amino acids. CDR3 residues: CASSQDTLAGDEQFF. CDR3 in DNA: TGTGCCAGCAGCCAAGATACCCTAGCGGGAGATGAGCAGTTCTTC.

In this sample, this clonotype turned up many times. The rearrangement joins TRBV7-3 to TRBJ2-3, with 14 bases aligning to TRBD2. CDR3 length equals 16 residues. The trim removed 4 bases at V and 4 bases at J, leaving 4 bases unmatched. Per the germline V gene, CDR1 is SGHTA and CDR2 is FQGTGA. In DNA, the CDR3 is TGTGCCAGCAGCTCCGGGACTAGCGGGAGTGCAGATACGCAGTATTTT. Protein: CASSSGTSGSADTQYF.